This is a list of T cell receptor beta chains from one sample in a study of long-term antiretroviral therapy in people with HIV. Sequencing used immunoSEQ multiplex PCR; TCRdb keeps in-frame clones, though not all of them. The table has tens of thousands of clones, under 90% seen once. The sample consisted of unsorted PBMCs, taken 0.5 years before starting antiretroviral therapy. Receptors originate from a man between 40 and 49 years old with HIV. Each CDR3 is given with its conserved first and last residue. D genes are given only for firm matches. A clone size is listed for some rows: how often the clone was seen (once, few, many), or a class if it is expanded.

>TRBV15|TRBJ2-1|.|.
TGTGCCACCAGCAGAGATTGGAGGGGGAAAGGCAATGAGCAGTTCTTC
CATSRDWRGKGNEQFF
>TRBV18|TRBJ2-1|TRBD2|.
TGTGCCAGCTCCCCTAGGACTAGTTCCAACAATGAGCAGTTCTTC
CASSPRTSSNNEQFF
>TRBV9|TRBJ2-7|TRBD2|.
TGTGCCAGCAGCATTCTCGGTCGGGGGGACGAGCAGTACTTC
CASSILGRGDEQYF
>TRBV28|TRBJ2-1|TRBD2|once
TGTGCCAGCGAGGGGACTAGCGGGTTATACAATGAGCAGTTCTTC
CASEGTSGLYNEQFF
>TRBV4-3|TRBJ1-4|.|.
TGCGCCAGCAGCCAATCGGACAGACATAATGAAAAACTGTTTTTT
CASSQSDRHNEKLFF
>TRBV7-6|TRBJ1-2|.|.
TGTGCCAGCAGCACACTCTCCGGCGGGGGTAGCTATGGCTACACCTTC
CASSTLSGGGSYGYTF
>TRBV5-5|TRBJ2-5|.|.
TGTGCCAGCAGTCCTAGGGTAGTGGAGACCCAGTACTTC
CASSPRVVETQYF
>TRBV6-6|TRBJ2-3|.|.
TGTGCCAGCAGTTATCAAGGCCCTGAGGATACGCAGTATTTT
CASSYQGPEDTQYF
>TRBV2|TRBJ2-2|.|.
TGTGCCAGCTCGTTTCAGGGAAGGGGCACCGGGGAGCTGTTTTTT
CASSFQGRGTGELFF
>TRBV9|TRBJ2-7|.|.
TGTGCCAGCAGCGTAGTCCCGGGGGTGGAATACGAGCAGTACTTC
CASSVVPGVEYEQYF
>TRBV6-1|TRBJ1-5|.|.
TGTGCCAGCAGTGACGGAGGGGGGTTCAATCAGCCCCAGCATTTT
CASSDGGGFNQPQHF
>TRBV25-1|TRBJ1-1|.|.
TGTGCCTCTGGAAGAGGGACGGCTGAAGCTTTCTTT
CASGRGTAEAFF
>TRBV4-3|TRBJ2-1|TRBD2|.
TGCGCCAGCAGCCAACCCCACGCTAGCGGGGGGGCAAAGGAGCAGTTCTTC
CASSQPHASGGAKEQFF
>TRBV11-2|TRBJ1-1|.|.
TGTGCCAGCAGCTTAAGGGGTATGAACACTGAAGCTTTCTTT
CASSLRGMNTEAFF
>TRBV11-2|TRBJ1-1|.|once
TGTGCCAGCAGCTTCGACAGGACGAAGTTCTTT
CASSFDRTKFF
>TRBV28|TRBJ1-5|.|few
TGTGCCAGCAGGTTAGCAGCGGGGCAGAGAGGTAATCAGCCCCAGCATTTT
CASRLAAGQRGNQPQHF
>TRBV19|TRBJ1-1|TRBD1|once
TGTGCCAGTAGTACCCCCGGGACAGGGTTCCAAGCTTTCTTT
CASSTPGTGFQAFF
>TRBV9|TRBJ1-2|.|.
TGTGCCAGCAGCGTAGAAAGTACGAGACCCTATGGCTACACCTTC
CASSVESTRPYGYTF
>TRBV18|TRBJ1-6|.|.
TGTGCCAGCTCACCAGAGAGCTCCTATAATTCACCCCTCCACTTT
CASSPESSYNSPLHF
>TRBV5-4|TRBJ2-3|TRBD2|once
TGTGCCAGCAGCTCCGGGACTAGCGGATTCACAGATACGCAGTATTTT
CASSSGTSGFTDTQYF
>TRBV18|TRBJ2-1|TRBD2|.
TGTGCCAGCTCACCACAAGGGACTAGCGGGGGGTTTAGCTCCTACAATGAGCAGTTCTTC
CASSPQGTSGGFSSYNEQFF
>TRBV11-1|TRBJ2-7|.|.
TGTGCCAGCAGCTTAATTTTGGGATACGAGCAGTACTTC
CASSLILGYEQYF
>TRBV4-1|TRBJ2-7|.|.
TGCGCCAGCAGCCACAGATCTACGGGCTCCTACGAGCAGTACTTC
CASSHRSTGSYEQYF
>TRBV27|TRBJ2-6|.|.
TGTGCCACAGGGGTCAGATACCAACGCTCTGGGGCCAACGTCCTGACTTTC
CATGVRYQRSGANVLTF
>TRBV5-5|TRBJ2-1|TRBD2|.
TGTGCCAGCAGCCACCTTACTAGCGGGGGGGCCAATGAGCAGTTCTTC
CASSHLTSGGANEQFF
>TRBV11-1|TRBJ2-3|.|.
TGTGCCAGCACCCAGGACCCAGATACGCAGTATTTT
CASTQDPDTQYF
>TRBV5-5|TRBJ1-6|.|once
TGTGCCAGCAGCTTCGGGTCGGGCGGGTGGGGTAATTCACCCCTCCACTTT
CASSFGSGGWGNSPLHF
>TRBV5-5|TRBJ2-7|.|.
TGTGCCAGCAGCTTGTCGGAGGGCGGTAATCGGTTTTACGGATACGAGCAGTACTTC
CASSLSEGGNRFYGYEQYF
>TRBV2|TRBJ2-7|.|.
TGTGCCAGCACTCTACAGGGTTACGAGCAGTACTTC
CASTLQGYEQYF
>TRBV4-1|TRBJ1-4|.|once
TGCGCCAGCACCAAGTCTGGGACTAATGAAAAACTGTTTTTT
CASTKSGTNEKLFF
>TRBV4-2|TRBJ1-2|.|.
TGTGCCAGCAGCCAACTCGGCTCCGATCGGGGCTACACCTTC
CASSQLGSDRGYTF
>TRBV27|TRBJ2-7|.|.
TGTGCCAGCAGTTTTAGTATCCAGGGCTACGAGCAGTACTTC
CASSFSIQGYEQYF
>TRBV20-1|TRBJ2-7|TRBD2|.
TGCAGTGCCGGTGGGGGGGTCGAGCAGTACTTC
CSAGGGVEQYF
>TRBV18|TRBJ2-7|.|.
TGTGCCAGCTCACCCGGCGGGGGCCACTACGAGCAGTACTTC
CASSPGGGHYEQYF
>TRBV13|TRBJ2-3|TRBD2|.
TGTGCCAGCAGCCAGAGACTAGCGGGGGGGCATGAAGATACGCAGTATTTT
CASSQRLAGGHEDTQYF
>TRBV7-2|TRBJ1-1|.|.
TGTGCCAGCAGCGTCGGGGCAACTAACACTGAAGCTTTCTTT
CASSVGATNTEAFF
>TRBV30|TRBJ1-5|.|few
TGTGCCTGGAGTTCGGGTAGCAATCAGCCCCAGCATTTT
CAWSSGSNQPQHF
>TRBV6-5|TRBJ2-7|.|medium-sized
TGTGCCAGCAGTTACACCGGACTGTCCTACGAGCAGTACTTC
CASSYTGLSYEQYF
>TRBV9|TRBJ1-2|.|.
TGTGCCAGCAGCGTAGCTCAAGTTGAGGGTTCAAACTATGGCTACACCTTC
CASSVAQVEGSNYGYTF
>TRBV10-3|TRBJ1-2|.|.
TGTGCCATCAGTGAGCAGGCAGCTGAGCCTTATGGCTACACCTTC
CAISEQAAEPYGYTF
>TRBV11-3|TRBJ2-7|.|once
TGTGCCAGCAGCTTGTCACCGTACGAGCAGTACTTC
CASSLSPYEQYF
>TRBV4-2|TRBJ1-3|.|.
TGTGCCAGCAGCCAAGAGGATGGGCGAAACACCATATATTTT
CASSQEDGRNTIYF
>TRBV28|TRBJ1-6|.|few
TGTGCCAGCACCCGGGGGCTAAGTTCACCCCTCCACTTT
CASTRGLSSPLHF
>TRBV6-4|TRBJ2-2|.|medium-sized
TGTGCCAGCAGTCGTGGGTACGGCACCGGGGAGCTGTTTTTT
CASSRGYGTGELFF
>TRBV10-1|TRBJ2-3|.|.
TGCGCCAGCAGAAGTGGGTTTACGCAGTATTTT
CASRSGFTQYF
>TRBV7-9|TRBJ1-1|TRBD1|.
TGTGCCAGCAGCTATCCGGGACAGGGAGGAATCACTGAAGCTTTCTTT
CASSYPGQGGITEAFF
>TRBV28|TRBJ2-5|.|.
TGTGCCAGCAGTTATTCTATGGGTGGCGAGACCCAGTACTTC
CASSYSMGGETQYF
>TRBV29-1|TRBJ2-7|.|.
TGCAGCGTTATGGGGGTAGCGGCTAACTACGAGCAGTACTTC
CSVMGVAANYEQYF
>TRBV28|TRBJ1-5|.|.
TGTGCCAGCAGTTTTCAACGGGATCAGCCCCAGCATTTT
CASSFQRDQPQHF
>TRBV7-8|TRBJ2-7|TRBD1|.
TGTGCCAGCAGCCCCCGGGACAGGGCCTACGAGCAGTACTTC
CASSPRDRAYEQYF
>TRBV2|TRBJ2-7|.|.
TGTGCCAGCAGGACTGCTTCCTACGAGCAGTACTTC
CASRTASYEQYF
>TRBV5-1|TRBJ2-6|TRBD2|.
TGCGCCAGCAGCCTGACTAGCGGGGGGGCCTCTGGGGCCAACGTCCTGACTTTC
CASSLTSGGASGANVLTF
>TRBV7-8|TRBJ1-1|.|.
TGTGCCAGCAGCCGTCGGGGGGGCCTCCTGAACACTGAAGCTTTCTTT
CASSRRGGLLNTEAFF
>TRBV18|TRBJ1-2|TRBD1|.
TGTGCCAGCTCCCCTACAGGGGTCGATGGCTACACCTTC
CASSPTGVDGYTF
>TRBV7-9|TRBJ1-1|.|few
TGTGCCAGCAGCTTTCCCCCCACGGAGGGAGGGGGTAGGACTGAAGCTTTCTTT
CASSFPPTEGGGRTEAFF
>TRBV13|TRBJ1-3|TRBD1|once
TGTGCCAGCAGCTTAACAGGGGGATTTGGAAACACCATATATTTT
CASSLTGGFGNTIYF
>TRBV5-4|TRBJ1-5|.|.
TGTGCCAGCAGCTTGGCCCCGGATCAGCCCCAGCATTTT
CASSLAPDQPQHF
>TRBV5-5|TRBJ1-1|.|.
TGTGCCAGCCTCCTAGAGGGGCCGAACACTGAAGCTTTCTTT
CASLLEGPNTEAFF
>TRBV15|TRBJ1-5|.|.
TGTGCCACTAGCAGGGACGACAGAGGAAATCAGCCCCAGCATTTT
CATSRDDRGNQPQHF
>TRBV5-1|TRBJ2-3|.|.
TGCGCCAGCAGCTTGTTAAAGGGGTCGACCTCAGATACGCAGTATTTT
CASSLLKGSTSDTQYF